The 21 T cell receptor beta chains below all came from one sample that was sequenced in a study of Graves' ophthalmopathy and Graves' hyperthyroidism. RNA transcripts served as template for amplifying TCR beta CDR3 sequences. HTBI primers were used in a first-round RT-PCR, which preceded a second-round multiplex PCR. MiXCR was run by TCRdb on the multiplex PCR reads, yielding one entry per CDR3 protein. This table holds around 470,000 distinct CDR3 sequences, 13% to 15% found once. The sample taken for sequencing was blood. These receptors originate from a woman between 25 and 40 years old with Graves' ophthalmopathy.

In its sample, this clonotype was seen many times. This rearrangement joins TRBV20-1 to TRBJ1-1; D is unresolved. Germline CDR1 reads DFQATT; CDR2 reads SNEGSKA (reference sequence). Trimming removed 8 bases at V and 9 bases at J, with 7 bases between. CDR3 size: 8 residues. CDR3 coding DNA: TGCAGTACGGGGAAAGCTTTCTTT. The encoded protein is CSTGKAFF.

A few counts support this clonotype. The junction differs from germline at one of its ends, possibly a read error. V is TRBV27 and J is TRBJ1-2, with D possibly TRBD1 on 6 matching bases. Looked up from germline, CDR1 is MNHEY and CDR2 is SMNVEV (reference sequence). The CDR3 is made up of 15 amino acids. The CDR3 DNA is TGTGCCTGCAGTTCGGGCCAGCCCAAGGGGGATGGCTACACCTTC. Amino acids: CACSSGQPKGDGYTF.

This clonotype was seen repeatedly, ten times or more. This chain connects TRBV27 to TRBJ1-6, with D unclear. The CDR3 spans 16 residues. V lost 3 bases and J lost 7, with 16 bases in between. Germline CDR1 MNHEY, CDR2 SMNVEV (reference sequence). The CDR3: CASSFLGSLENSPLHF. The CDR3 bases are TGTGCCAGCAGTTTTCTGGGGTCCCTCGAAAATTCACCCCTCCACTTT.

This clonotype appeared many times. J is TRBJ2-7 and V is TRBV12-3 or TRBV12-4; 10 bases are a match to TRBD1. CDR3 length: 15 residues. V was clipped by 2 bases and J by 4 bases; unmatched bases: 5. The CDR3 sequence: CASSLRDRGWYEQYF. The CDR3 DNA is TGTGCCAGCAGTTTAAGGGACAGGGGTTGGTACGAGCAGTACTTC.

This clonotype appeared many times. The chain recombines TRBV27 with TRBJ2-7; TRBD2 matches 8 bases. Germline V CDR1 and CDR2: MNHEY, SMNVEV (reference sequence). This CDR3 has 13 amino acids. J lost 3 bases, V lost 6 bases, and 4 bases had no gene match. DNA for the CDR3: TGTGCCAGCAGAGTGAGCGGGAGCTACGAGCAGTACTTC. Translated: CASRVSGSYEQYF.

This clonotype was detected ten times or more. The V and J genes are TRBV12-3 or TRBV12-4 and TRBJ2-7, with TRBD1 identical over 8 bases. The CDR3 consists of 13 residues. V shed 5 bases and J 5 bases; nucleotides not matched to a gene: 5. The CDR3 region is CASSLGQGHEQYF. As DNA, the CDR3 is TGTGCCAGCAGTCTTGGACAGGGCCACGAGCAGTACTTC.

This clonotype appeared many times. The J gene is TRBJ1-1, the V gene TRBV2; D may be TRBD1 (5 bases). CDR3 length equals 13 residues. Germline values: CDR1 SNHLY, CDR2 FYNNEI. Trimming took off 6 bases at V and 5 bases at J, with 13 bases between the two ends. CDR3: CASSNWGGTEAFF. The CDR3 coding sequence is TGTGCCAGCAGCAACTGGGGGGGGACTGAAGCTTTCTTT.

The sample holds a few counts of this clonotype. This sequence joins TRBV3-1 and TRBJ1-1, with D unclear. V lost 0 bases and J 4 bases, leaving 12 bases between the germline ends. The CDR3 totals 15 residues. The germline gives CDR1 LGHDT, CDR2 YNNKEL (reference sequence). CDR3 in DNA: TGTGCCAGCAGCCAAGATAGTTTAGGGTTCACTGAAGCTTTCTTT. Translating gives CASSQDSLGFTEAFF.

Ten or more counts support this clonotype. One end of the junction fails to match germline, which may point to a read error. The chain uses TRBV6-1 and TRBJ1-1; D not resolved. The germline V gene has CDR1 MNHNS and CDR2 SASEGT. The CDR3 contains 12 residues. The CDR3 DNA reads TGTGCCGGCAGGACCCCGAACACTGAAGCTTTCTTT. It yields the protein CAGRTPNTEAFF.

This clonotype has ten or more counts. The chain employs TRBV20-1 and TRBJ2-5; D not certain. Germline V gives CDR1 DFQATT, CDR2 SNEGSKA (reference sequence). This CDR3 is 13 amino acids long. Trimming took 6 bases from V and 5 from J, leaving 16 bases between them. The CDR3 region has the DNA TGCAGTGCCAATCTTGGGGTGGGGGAGACCCAGTACTTC. Encoded protein: CSANLGVGETQYF.

This clonotype was counted many times. The chain uses TRBV27 and TRBJ1-2; 8 bases fit TRBD1. The germline V gene encodes CDR1 MNHEY and CDR2 SMNVEV (reference sequence). The CDR3 consists of 15 residues. V lost 8 bases to trimming and J lost 3 bases; unmatched junction nucleotides: 11. CDR3 DNA: TGTGCCAGCGTCGACAGGGGCGCTTCCCACTATGGCTACACCTTC. This encodes CASVDRGASHYGYTF.

This clonotype was found many times. This rearrangement joins TRBV20-1 to TRBJ2-4; maybe TRBD1 (5 bases). This CDR3 region has 15 residues. Trimming removed 5 bases from V and 0 bases from J, with 14 bases in between. Germline V gene data show CDR1 as DFQATT and CDR2 as SNEGSKA (reference sequence). This CDR3 is CSAWGQPLAKNIQYF. Written as DNA, the CDR3 is TGCAGTGCTTGGGGCCAGCCTCTAGCCAAAAACATTCAGTACTTC.

Concerning this clonotype itself: A much larger clonotype is one base distant, so this may be a read error. Given the absence of the conserved phenylalanine or tryptophan at the CDR3 end, a read error is likely. The rearrangement joins TRBV6-1 to TRBJ1-1; tentatively, D is TRBD1 (6 bases). Trimming pared 5 bases from V and 5 bases from J, leaving 12 bases between. Germline V lookup: CDR1 MNHNS, CDR2 SASEGT. This CDR3 has 13 residues. The CDR3 sequence: CASSKGGLTEAFL. The CDR3 coding sequence is TGTGCCAGCAGTAAGGGGGGCCTAACTGAAGCTTTCTTG.

This clonotype has a handful of counts. The chain has TRBV19 and TRBJ2-2, with no clear D. Germline loops: CDR1 LNHDA, CDR2 SQIVND (reference sequence). The CDR3 covers 15 residues. With 7 bases removed from V and 1 base from J, the gap between germline ends came to 13 bases. CDR3 coding DNA: TGTGCCAGTACTAAAAGCCTCGTGAACACCGGGGAGCTGTTTTTT. Translating gives CASTKSLVNTGELFF.

This clonotype was seen many times. The genes are TRBV6-1 and TRBJ1-1; no clear D. CDR3 length: 16 amino acids. V was shortened by 7 bases and J by 5 bases, with 23 bases between the two germline ends. Germline V gives CDR1 MNHNS, CDR2 SASEGT. The DNA of the CDR3 is TGTGCCAGCACGGGTGGACTCCGCCGTTTCTATACTGAAGCTTTCTTT. Amino acids: CASTGGLRRFYTEAFF.

At least ten counts were recorded for this clonotype. The J gene is TRBJ1-5, the V gene TRBV27; D may be TRBD1 (5 bases). This CDR3 has 17 residues. V gave up 2 bases and J gave up 2 bases, with 16 bases separating them. Looked up from germline, CDR1 is MNHEY and CDR2 is SMNVEV (reference sequence). The CDR3 DNA follows: TGTGCCAGCAGTTTACTATGGGGGAGAAAGGGCAATCAGCCCCAGCATTTT. Translated, it gives CASSLLWGRKGNQPQHF.

The chain couples TRBV19 to TRBJ1-1; 10 bases match TRBD1. Per the germline V gene, CDR1 is LNHDA and CDR2 is SQIVND (reference sequence). The junction had 4 bases not matched to a gene; V was cut back by 6 bases and J by 3 bases. This CDR3 contains 14 residues. CDR3: CASRTGGKDTEAFF. The DNA of the CDR3 is TGTGCCAGTAGGACAGGGGGCAAGGACACTGAAGCTTTCTTT.

This clonotype was recorded at least ten times. The rearrangement joins TRBV27 to TRBJ1-1, with D maybe TRBD1 (6 bases). The CDR3 spans 12 residues. Germline V gene lookup returns CDR1 MNHEY and CDR2 SMNVEV (reference sequence). V lost 5 bases and J lost 7, with 11 bases in between. CDR3 DNA: TGTGCCAGCAGTCAACAGGGAGGTGAAGCTTTCTTT. Its translation: CASSQQGGEAFF.

The sample holds many counts of this clonotype. The chain is built from TRBV12-5 and TRBJ1-1, with 8 bases that match TRBD1. The germline V gene has CDR1 LGHNT and CDR2 FRNRAP. The CDR3 sequence is 15 residues long. The V gene end was trimmed by 0 bases and the J gene end by 7 bases; junction bases not matched to a gene: 7. CDR3 in amino acids: CASGLVGGQGLEAFF. The CDR3 DNA reads TGTGCTAGTGGTTTGGTAGGTGGACAGGGACTTGAAGCTTTCTTT.

At least ten counts were recorded for this clonotype. The chain combines TRBV20-1 with TRBJ1-2; D perhaps matches TRBD1 (5 bases). The V end was cut by 5 bases, the J end by 2 bases, with 12 bases between. From germline, CDR1 is DFQATT and CDR2 SNEGSKA (reference sequence). The CDR3 spans 13 residues. The CDR3 is CSAAGLVNYGYTF. CDR3 sequence (DNA): TGCAGTGCTGCAGGGCTGGTAAACTATGGCTACACCTTC.

This clonotype was seen ten or more times. The J gene is TRBJ2-5, the V gene TRBV6-1, with D perhaps TRBD1 or TRBD2 (6 bases each). Trimming shortened V by 1 base and J by 5 bases, and 14 bases separated the two germline ends. Germline CDR1 and CDR2: MNHNS and SASEGT. There are 15 residues in the CDR3. The CDR3 bases are TGTGCCAGCAGTGAAGGACGGGGGCGCGGGGAGACCCAGTACTTC. This encodes CASSEGRGRGETQYF.